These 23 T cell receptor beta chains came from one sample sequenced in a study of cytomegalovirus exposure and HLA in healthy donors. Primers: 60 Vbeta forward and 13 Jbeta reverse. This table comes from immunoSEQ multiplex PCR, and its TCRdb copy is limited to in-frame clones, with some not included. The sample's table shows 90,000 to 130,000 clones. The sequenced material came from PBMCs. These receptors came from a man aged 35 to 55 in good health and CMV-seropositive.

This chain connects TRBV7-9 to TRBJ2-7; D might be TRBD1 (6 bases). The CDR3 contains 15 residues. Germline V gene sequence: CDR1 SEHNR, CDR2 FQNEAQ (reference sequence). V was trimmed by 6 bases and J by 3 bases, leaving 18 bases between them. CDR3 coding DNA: TGTGCCAGCAGTTTTTACAGGGAAGGGGGCTACGAGCAGTACTTC. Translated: CASSFYREGGYEQYF.

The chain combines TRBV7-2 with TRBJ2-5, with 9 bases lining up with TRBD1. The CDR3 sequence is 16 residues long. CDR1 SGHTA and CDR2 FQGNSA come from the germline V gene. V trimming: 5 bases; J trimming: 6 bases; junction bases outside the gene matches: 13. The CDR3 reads CASSGYRGHVQKTQYF. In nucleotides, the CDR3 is TGTGCCAGCAGCGGCTACAGGGGGCACGTTCAGAAGACCCAGTACTTC.

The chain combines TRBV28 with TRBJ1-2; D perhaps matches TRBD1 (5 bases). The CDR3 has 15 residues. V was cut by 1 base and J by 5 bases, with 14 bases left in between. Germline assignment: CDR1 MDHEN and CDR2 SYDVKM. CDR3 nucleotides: TGTGCCAGCAGTTTATATCAGGGTGGAGGGTATGGCTACACCTTC. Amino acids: CASSLYQGGGYGYTF.

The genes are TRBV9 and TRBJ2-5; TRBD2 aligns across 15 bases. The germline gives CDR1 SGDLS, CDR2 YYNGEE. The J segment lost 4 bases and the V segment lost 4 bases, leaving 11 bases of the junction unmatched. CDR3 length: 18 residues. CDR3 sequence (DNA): TGTGCCAGCAGCCCCACGGCTCCGGGACTAGCGGGAGGAGAGACCCAGTACTTC. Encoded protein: CASSPTAPGLAGGETQYF.

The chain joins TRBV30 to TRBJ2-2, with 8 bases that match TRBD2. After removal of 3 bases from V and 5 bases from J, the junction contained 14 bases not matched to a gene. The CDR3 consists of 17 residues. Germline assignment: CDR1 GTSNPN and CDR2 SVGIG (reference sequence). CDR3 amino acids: CAWSGGGSTARTGELFF. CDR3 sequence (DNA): TGTGCCTGGAGCGGGGGGGGGTCAACGGCGCGAACCGGGGAGCTGTTTTTT.

The chain's CDR3 is CASFSDRGTEAFF. CDR3 coding DNA: TGTGCCAGCTTCTCCGACAGGGGTACTGAAGCTTTCTTT. The chain has TRBV6-1 and TRBJ1-1, with TRBD1 identical over 8 bases. CDR3 length: 13 amino acids. Germline V gives CDR1 MNHNS, CDR2 SASEGT. V lost 8 bases and J lost 5; bases outside the gene matches: 7.

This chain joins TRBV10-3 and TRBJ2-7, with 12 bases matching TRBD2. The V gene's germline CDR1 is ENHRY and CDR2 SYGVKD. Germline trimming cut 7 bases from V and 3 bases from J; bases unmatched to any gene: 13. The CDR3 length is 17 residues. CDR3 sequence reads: CAITQSPGLAGIYEQYF. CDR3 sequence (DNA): TGTGCCATCACCCAGAGTCCTGGACTAGCGGGGATCTACGAGCAGTACTTC.

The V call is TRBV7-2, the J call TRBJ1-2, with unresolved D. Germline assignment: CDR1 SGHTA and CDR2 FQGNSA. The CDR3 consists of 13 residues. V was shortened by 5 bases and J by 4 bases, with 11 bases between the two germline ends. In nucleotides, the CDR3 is TGTGCCAGCAGCCCTGCGCTAGGCTATGGCTACACCTTC. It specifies CASSPALGYGYTF.

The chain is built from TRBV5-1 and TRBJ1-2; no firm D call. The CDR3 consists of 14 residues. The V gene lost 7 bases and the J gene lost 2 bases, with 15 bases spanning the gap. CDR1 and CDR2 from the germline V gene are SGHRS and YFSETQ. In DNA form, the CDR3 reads TGCGCCAGCCTCGGCGGGCCAGAAAACTATGGCTACACCTTC. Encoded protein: CASLGGPENYGYTF.

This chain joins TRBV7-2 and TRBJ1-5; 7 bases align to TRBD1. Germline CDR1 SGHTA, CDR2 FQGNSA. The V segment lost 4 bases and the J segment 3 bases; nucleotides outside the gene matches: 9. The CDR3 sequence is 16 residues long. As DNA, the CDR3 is TGTGCCAGCAGCTCGACAGGGTCGGGTGCCAATCAGCCCCAGCATTTT. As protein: CASSSTGSGANQPQHF.

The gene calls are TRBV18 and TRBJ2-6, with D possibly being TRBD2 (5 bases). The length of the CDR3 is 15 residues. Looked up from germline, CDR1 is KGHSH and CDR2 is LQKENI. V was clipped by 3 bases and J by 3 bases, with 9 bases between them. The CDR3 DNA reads TGTGCCAGCTCACCGGGAGCTGGTGGGGCCAACGTCCTGACTTTC. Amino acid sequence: CASSPGAGGANVLTF.

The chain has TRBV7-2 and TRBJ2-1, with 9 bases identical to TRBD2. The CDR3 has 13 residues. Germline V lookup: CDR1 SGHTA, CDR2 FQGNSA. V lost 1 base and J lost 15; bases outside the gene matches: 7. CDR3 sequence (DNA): TGTGCCAGCAGCTTAGTTGCGGGAGGGCCACTGTTCTTC. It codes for CASSLVAGGPLFF. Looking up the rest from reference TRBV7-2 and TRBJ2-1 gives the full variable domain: GAGVSQSPSNKVTEKGKDVELRCDPISGHTALYWYRQSLGQGLEFLIYFQGNSAPDKSGLPSDRFSAERTGGSVSTLTIQRTQQEDSAVYLCASSLVAGGPLFFGPGTRLTVL.

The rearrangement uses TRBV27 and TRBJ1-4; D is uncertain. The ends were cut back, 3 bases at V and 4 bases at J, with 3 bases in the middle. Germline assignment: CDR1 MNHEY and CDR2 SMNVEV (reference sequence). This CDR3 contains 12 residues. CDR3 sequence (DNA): TGTGCCAGCAGTTTCCTTAATGAAAAACTGTTTTTT. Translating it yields CASSFLNEKLFF.

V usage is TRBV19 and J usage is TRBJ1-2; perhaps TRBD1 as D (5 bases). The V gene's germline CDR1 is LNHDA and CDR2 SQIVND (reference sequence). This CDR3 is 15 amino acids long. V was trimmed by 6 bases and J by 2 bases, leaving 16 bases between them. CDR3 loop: CASSSPWEGNYGYTF. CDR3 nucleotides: TGTGCCAGTAGCTCGCCTTGGGAGGGGAACTATGGCTACACCTTC.

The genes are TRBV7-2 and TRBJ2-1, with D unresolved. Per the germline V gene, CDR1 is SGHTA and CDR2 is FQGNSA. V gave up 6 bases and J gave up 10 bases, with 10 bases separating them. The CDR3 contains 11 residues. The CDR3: CASRWATEQFF. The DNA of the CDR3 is TGTGCCAGCAGGTGGGCCACCGAGCAGTTCTTC.

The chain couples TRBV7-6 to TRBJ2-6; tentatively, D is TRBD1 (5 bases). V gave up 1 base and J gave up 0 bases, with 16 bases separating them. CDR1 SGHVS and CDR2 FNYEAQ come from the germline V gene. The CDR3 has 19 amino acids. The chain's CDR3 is CASSLEAGRQSSGANVLTF. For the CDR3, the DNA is TGTGCCAGCAGCTTAGAAGCAGGGCGACAATCCTCTGGGGCCAACGTCCTGACTTTC.

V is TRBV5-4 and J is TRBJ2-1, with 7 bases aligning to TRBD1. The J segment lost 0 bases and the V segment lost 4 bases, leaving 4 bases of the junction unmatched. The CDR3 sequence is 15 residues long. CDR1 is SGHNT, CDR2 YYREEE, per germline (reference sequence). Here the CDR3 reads CASSRDSYSYNEQFF. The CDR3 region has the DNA TGTGCCAGCAGCCGGGACAGTTACTCCTACAATGAGCAGTTCTTC.

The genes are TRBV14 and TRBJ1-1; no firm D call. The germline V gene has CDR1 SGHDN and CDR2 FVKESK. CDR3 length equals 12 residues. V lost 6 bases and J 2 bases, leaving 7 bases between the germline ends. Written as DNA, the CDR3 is TGTGCCAGCAGTATCCTTAACACTGAAGCTTTCTTT. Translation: CASSILNTEAFF. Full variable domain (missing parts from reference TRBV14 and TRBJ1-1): EAGVTQFPSHSVIEKGQTVTLRCDPISGHDNLYWYRRVMGKEIKFLLHFVKESKQDESGMPNNRFLAERTGGTYSTLKVQPAELEDSGVYFCASSILNTEAFFGQGTRLTVV.

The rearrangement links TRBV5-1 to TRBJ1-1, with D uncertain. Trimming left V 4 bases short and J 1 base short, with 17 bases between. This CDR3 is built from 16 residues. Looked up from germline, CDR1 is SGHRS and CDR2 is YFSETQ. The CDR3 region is CASSVGKERRNTEAFF. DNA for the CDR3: TGCGCCAGCAGCGTTGGGAAGGAGCGGAGGAACACTGAAGCTTTCTTT.

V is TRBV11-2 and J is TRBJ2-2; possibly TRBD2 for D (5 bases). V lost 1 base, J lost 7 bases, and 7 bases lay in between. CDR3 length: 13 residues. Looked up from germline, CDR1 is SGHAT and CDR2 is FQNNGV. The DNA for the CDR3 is TGTGCCAGCAGCTTAGTTCGGGGCGGGGAGCTGTTTTTT. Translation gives CASSLVRGGELFF.

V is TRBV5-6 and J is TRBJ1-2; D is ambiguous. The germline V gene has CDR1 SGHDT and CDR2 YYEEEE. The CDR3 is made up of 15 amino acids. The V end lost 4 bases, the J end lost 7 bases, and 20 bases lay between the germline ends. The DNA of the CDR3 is TGTGCCAGCAGCCGACCCCCGGGTGCGATCTCTGGCTACACCTTC. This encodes CASSRPPGAISGYTF.

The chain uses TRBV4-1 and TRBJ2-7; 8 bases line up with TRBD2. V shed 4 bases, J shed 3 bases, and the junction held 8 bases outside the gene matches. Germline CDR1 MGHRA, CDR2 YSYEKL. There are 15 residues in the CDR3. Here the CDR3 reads CASSPAGTRLYEQYF. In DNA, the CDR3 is TGCGCCAGCAGCCCTGCCGGGACTAGGCTCTACGAGCAGTACTTC.

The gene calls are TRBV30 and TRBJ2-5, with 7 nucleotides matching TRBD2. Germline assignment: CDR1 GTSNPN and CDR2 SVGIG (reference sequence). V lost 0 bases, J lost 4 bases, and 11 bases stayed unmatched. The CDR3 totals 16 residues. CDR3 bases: TGTGCCTGGAGTGTACGCGGGGGTTTTGGAGGAGAGACCCAGTACTTC. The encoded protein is CAWSVRGGFGGETQYF.